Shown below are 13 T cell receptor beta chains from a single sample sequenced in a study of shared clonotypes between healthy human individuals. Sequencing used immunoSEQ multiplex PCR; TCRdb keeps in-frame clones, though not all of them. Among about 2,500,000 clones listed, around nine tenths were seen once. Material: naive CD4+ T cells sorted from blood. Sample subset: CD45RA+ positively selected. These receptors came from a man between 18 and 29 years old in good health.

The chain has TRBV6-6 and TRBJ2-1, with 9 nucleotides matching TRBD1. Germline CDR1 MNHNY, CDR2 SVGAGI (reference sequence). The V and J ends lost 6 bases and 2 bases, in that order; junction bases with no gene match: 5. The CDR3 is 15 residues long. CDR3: CASSEQGATYNEQFF. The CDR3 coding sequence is TGTGCCAGCAGCGAACAGGGGGCAACCTACAATGAGCAGTTCTTC.

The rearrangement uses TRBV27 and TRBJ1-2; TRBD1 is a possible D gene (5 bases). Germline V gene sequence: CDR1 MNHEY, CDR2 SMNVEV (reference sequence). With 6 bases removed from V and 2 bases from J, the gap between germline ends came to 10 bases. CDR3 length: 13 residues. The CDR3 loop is CASSRQINYGYTF. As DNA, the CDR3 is TGTGCCAGCAGCCGACAGATAAACTATGGCTACACCTTC.

The CDR3 coding sequence is TGTGCCAGCAGCTTGAAAGTCGGGGGGCTACGCTCCTACAATGAGCAGTTCTTC. The encoded protein is CASSLKVGGLRSYNEQFF. The V and J genes are TRBV5-6 and TRBJ2-1; tentative D call: TRBD2 (7 bases). Trimming removed 1 base from V and 0 bases from J, with 17 bases in between. Germline lookup yields CDR1 SGHDT and CDR2 YYEEEE. The CDR3 is 18 residues long.

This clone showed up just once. The CDR3 loop is CASSIENRSNYGYTF. CDR3 DNA sequence: TGTGCCAGTAGTATAGAGAACAGAAGTAACTATGGCTACACCTTC. The chain carries TRBV19 and TRBJ1-2, with D unclear. Trimming removed 0 bases from V and 1 base from J, with 9 bases in between. Germline CDR1 and CDR2: LNHDA and SQIVND (reference sequence). The CDR3 covers 15 residues.

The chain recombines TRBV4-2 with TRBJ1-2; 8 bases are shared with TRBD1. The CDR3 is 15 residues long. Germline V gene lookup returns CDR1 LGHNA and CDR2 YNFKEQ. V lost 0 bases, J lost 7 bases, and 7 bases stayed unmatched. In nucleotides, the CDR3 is TGTGCCAGCAGCCAAGAGGGCAGGGGGCGCGGTGGCTACACCTTC. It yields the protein CASSQEGRGRGGYTF.

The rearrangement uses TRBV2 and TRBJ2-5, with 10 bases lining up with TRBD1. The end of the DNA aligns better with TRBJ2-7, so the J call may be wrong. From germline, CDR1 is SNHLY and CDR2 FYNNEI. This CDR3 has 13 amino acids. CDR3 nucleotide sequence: TGTGCCAGCAGGCAGACAGGGGGCAACGAGCAGTACTTC. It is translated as CASRQTGGNEQYF.

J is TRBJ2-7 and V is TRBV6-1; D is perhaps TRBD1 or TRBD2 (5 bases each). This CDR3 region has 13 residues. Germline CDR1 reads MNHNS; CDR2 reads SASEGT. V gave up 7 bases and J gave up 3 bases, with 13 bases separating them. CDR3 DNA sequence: TGTGCCAGCACGAGGGGTATTGTCTACGAGCAGTACTTC. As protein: CASTRGIVYEQYF.

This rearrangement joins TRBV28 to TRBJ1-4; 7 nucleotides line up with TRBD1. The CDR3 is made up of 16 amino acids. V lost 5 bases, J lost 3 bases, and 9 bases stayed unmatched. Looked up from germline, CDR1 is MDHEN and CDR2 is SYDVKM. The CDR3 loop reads CASSQQGKMANEKLFF. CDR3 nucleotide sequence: TGTGCCAGCAGTCAACAGGGGAAGATGGCTAATGAAAAACTGTTTTTT. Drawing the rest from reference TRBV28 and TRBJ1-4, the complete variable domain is DVKVTQSSRYLVKRTGEKVFLECVQDMDHENMFWYRQDPGLGLRLIYFSYDVKMKEKGDIPEGYSVSREKKERFSLILESASTNQTSMYLCASSQQGKMANEKLFFGSGTQLSVL.

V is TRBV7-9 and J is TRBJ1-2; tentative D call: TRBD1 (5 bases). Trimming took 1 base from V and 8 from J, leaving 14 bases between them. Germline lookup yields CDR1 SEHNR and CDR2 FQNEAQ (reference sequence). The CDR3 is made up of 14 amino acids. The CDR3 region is CASSLVEGLLGYTF. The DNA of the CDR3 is TGTGCCAGCAGCTTAGTCGAGGGGCTTCTGGGCTACACCTTC. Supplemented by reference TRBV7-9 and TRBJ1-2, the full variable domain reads DTGVSQNPRHKITKRGQNVTFRCDPISEHNRLYWYRQTLGQGPEFLTYFQNEAQLEKSRLLSDRFSAERPKGSFSTLEIQRTEQGDSAMYLCASSLVEGLLGYTFGSGTRLTVV.

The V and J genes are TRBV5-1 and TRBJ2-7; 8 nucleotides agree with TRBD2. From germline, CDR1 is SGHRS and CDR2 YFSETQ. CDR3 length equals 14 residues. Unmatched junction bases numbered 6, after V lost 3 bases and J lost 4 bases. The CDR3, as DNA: TGCGCCAGCAGCTCCGGGACTAGGGGATACGAGCAGTACTTC. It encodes CASSSGTRGYEQYF.

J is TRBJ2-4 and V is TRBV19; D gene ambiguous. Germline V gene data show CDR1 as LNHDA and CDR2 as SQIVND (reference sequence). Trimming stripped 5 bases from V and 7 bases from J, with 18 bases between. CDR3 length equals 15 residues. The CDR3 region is CASSPQKGNPNIQYF. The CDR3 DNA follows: TGTGCCAGTAGTCCGCAAAAGGGAAACCCTAACATTCAGTACTTC.

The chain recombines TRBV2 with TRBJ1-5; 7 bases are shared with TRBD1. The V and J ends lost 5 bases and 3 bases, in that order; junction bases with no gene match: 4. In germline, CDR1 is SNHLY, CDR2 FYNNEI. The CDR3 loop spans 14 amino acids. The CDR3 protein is CASSSTGSNQPQHF. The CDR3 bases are TGTGCCAGCAGTTCGACAGGGTCCAATCAGCCCCAGCATTTT.

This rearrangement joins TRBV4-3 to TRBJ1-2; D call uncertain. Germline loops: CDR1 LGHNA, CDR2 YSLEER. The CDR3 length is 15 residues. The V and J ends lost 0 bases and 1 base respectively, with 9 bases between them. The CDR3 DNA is TGCGCCAGCAGCCAAGAGAGAGGGTATAACTATGGCTACACCTTC. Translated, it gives CASSQERGYNYGYTF.